These T cell receptor beta chains were read from a single sample in a study of cytomegalovirus exposure and HLA in healthy donors. Produced via immunoSEQ multiplex PCR; TCRdb's table is partial and in-frame only. The sample has about 190,000 clones, roughly 80% seen once. The sequencing sample was made of PBMCs. The receptors were gathered from a boy between 5 and 17 years old in good health and CMV-seronegative. Each CDR3 is given with its conserved first and last residue. D genes are given only for firm matches. Size values are once, few and many counts, or a class for expanded clones, and some rows have none.

abundance	j_gene	d_gene	v_gene	CDR3nt	CDR3aa
.	TRBJ2-1	TRBD2	TRBV10-3	TGTGCCATCAGTGCTAGCGGGGGCGGCAATGAGCAGTTCTTC	CAISASGGGNEQFF
.	TRBJ2-7	TRBD1	TRBV5-1	TGCGCCAGCAGCTTCTGGACAGGGGGTTCCTACGAGCAGTACTTC	CASSFWTGGSYEQYF
.	TRBJ2-6	.	TRBV7-9	TGTGCCAGGCAGCTTCCCCGGGCAGGGGGGAGTGGGGCCAACGTCCTGACTTTC	CARQLPRAGGSGANVLTF
.	TRBJ2-2	TRBD1	TRBV19	TGTGCTTCGACCGGGACAGTAAAGCCGGGGGAGCTGTTTTTT	CASTGTVKPGELFF
once	TRBJ1-2	.	TRBV19	TGTGCCAGTAGTATGGGCCTAAGGACCGGGGTCTCTAATGCTTCCTATGGCTACACCTTC	CASSMGLRTGVSNASYGYTF
.	TRBJ1-6	TRBD1	TRBV7-2	TGTGCCAGCAGCTTTTACCGGGACAGGGGAGGGTCACCCCTCCACTTT	CASSFYRDRGGSPLHF
.	TRBJ1-1	TRBD1	TRBV13	TGTGCCAGCAGCACGAACAGGGGGCGGAGAACTTTCTTT	CASSTNRGRRTFF
once	TRBJ1-5	.	TRBV28	TGTGCCAGCAGGCGCTCCCGTTCCGCCAATAATCAGCCCCAGCATTTT	CASRRSRSANNQPQHF
.	TRBJ2-3	TRBD2	TRBV5-1	TGCGCCACTGCGCGGGAGGCCGCAGAAGATACGCAGTATTTT	CATAREAAEDTQYF
.	TRBJ2-1	TRBD2	TRBV27	TGTGCCAGCAGTGCCCCGGGACTAGCGGTCTACAATGAGCAGTTCTTC	CASSAPGLAVYNEQFF
.	TRBJ2-7	.	TRBV6-5	TGTGCCAGCAGTGGGGGGGGGCGATGGTACTACGAGCAGTACTTC	CASSGGGRWYYEQYF
.	TRBJ2-2	.	TRBV6-5	TGTGCCAGCAGTCCCGGGCAGGGGACCGGGGAGCTGTTTTTT	CASSPGQGTGELFF
.	TRBJ1-5	.	TRBV7-2	TGTGCCAGCAGCTTACAGGGAGGTCAGCCCCAGCATTTT	CASSLQGGQPQHF
.	TRBJ1-2	.	TRBV21-1	TGTGCCAGCAGCAAGGGGCCCTTATCCGACAGGTCTAATGGCTACACCTTC	CASSKGPLSDRSNGYTF
.	TRBJ1-2	TRBD1	TRBV7-9	TGTGCCAGCAGCCGGGGGGACAGGGGTCCTTATGGCTACACCTTC	CASSRGDRGPYGYTF
.	TRBJ2-4	.	TRBV7-2	TGTGCCAGCAGCTCCTCTTGGGCTAGCGCGAAAAACATTCAGTACTTC	CASSSSWASAKNIQYF
.	TRBJ2-3	.	TRBV5-1	TGCGCCAGCAGCTTAAATGGGGCCTCAGATACGCAGTATTTT	CASSLNGASDTQYF
.	TRBJ1-5	TRBD1	TRBV19	TGTGCCAGTAGTATTCTACTGACAGGGGGAAAATATAGCAATCAGCCCCAGCATTTT	CASSILLTGGKYSNQPQHF
.	TRBJ1-4	.	TRBV27	TGTGCCAGCAGTTCTTACACCGCAACTAATGAAAAACTGTTTTTT	CASSSYTATNEKLFF
once	TRBJ1-3	.	TRBV30	TGTGCCTGGAGTTCATGGGGGGGGGAAAAGTCTGGAAACACCATATATTTT	CAWSSWGGEKSGNTIYF
.	TRBJ2-3	.	TRBV7-8	TGTGCCAGCAGCTTAGACCAGAGGAGGACAGATACGCAGTATTTT	CASSLDQRRTDTQYF
.	TRBJ2-6	TRBD2	TRBV5-1	TGCGCCAGCAGCTTGGCGGGGGGAACTGGGGCCAACGTCCTGACTTTC	CASSLAGGTGANVLTF
few	TRBJ2-7	.	TRBV30	TGTGCCTGGAGTGTACTTAGAGAGCAGTACTTC	CAWSVLREQYF
once	TRBJ2-7	.	TRBV7-2	TGTGCCAGCAGCTTATTTGGGGTGCAGGGCCTGGATTACGAGCAGTACTTC	CASSLFGVQGLDYEQYF
.	TRBJ1-2	.	TRBV7-3	TGTGCCAGCAGCTTGGACGGCCGGGGGTATGGCTACACCTTC	CASSLDGRGYGYTF
few	TRBJ1-2	.	TRBV7-2	TGTGCCAGCAGCTTCGAAATTTCGGGGATCCGGCGTGGCTACACCTTC	CASSFEISGIRRGYTF
.	TRBJ1-1	.	TRBV2	TGTGCCACCCCAGGGGCAGGGGTCAACACTGAAGCTTTCTTT	CATPGAGVNTEAFF
few	TRBJ2-3	TRBD1	TRBV5-6	TGTGCCAGCAGCTTCCCGGGACAGTTGAAAGATACGCAGTATTTT	CASSFPGQLKDTQYF
.	TRBJ2-6	.	TRBV6-5	TGTGCCAGCCGGAGGCCTGGGGCCAACGTCCTGACTTTC	CASRRPGANVLTF
.	TRBJ1-4	TRBD1	TRBV27	TGTGCCAGCAGTCCCTACAGGGGGCTCAGTGAAAAACTGTTTTTT	CASSPYRGLSEKLFF
.	TRBJ2-1	TRBD2	TRBV27	TGTGCCAGCAGCCCCACTAGCGGGAGATACAATGAGCAGTTCTTC	CASSPTSGRYNEQFF
.	TRBJ2-7	TRBD1	TRBV7-9	TGTGCCAGCAGCCCCAAGGACAGGGTGAAAGAAGAGCAGTACTTC	CASSPKDRVKEEQYF
.	TRBJ2-2	.	TRBV18	TGTGCCAGCTCACCGGGAACAGGGCGGAGGACCGGGGAGCTGTTTTTT	CASSPGTGRRTGELFF
.	TRBJ2-3	.	TRBV6-1	TGTGCCAGCAGTGAAGGTGGTTGGACAGCGGCAGATACGCAGTATTTT	CASSEGGWTAADTQYF
.	TRBJ2-7	.	TRBV7-9	TGTGCCAGCAGCTCAACGGGTAACTCCTACGAGCAGTACTTC	CASSSTGNSYEQYF
.	TRBJ2-7	.	TRBV7-2	TGTGCCAGCAGCTTCTCCTACGAGCAGTACTTC	CASSFSYEQYF
.	TRBJ1-2	.	TRBV14	TGTGCCAGCAGCCAAGGATCTATTATAACCTTC	CASSQGSIITF
few	TRBJ2-2	.	TRBV2	TGTGCCAGCAGTGAAATGGCATCTACCGGGGAGCTGTTTTTT	CASSEMASTGELFF
.	TRBJ2-3	TRBD1	TRBV27	TGTGCCAGCAGTTTGTTGACAGGGGTGAGTTCGGATACGCAGTATTTT	CASSLLTGVSSDTQYF
.	TRBJ1-4	.	TRBV7-9	TGTGCCAGCAGCTTAGCCGTTGAAAAACTGTTTTTT	CASSLAVEKLFF